This passage covers 13 T cell receptor beta chains from one sample sequenced in a study of shared clonotypes between healthy human individuals. Repertoires were generated with immunoSEQ multiplex PCR, while TCRdb's copy carries only in-frame clones and drops some. The table shows millions of clones, with about 95% occurring only once. It was CD45RO-negative cells, positively selected for CCR7, that made up naive CD8 cells, with terminally differentiated effector memory CD45RA+ cells excluded. Sequences were obtained from naive CD8+ T cells sorted from blood. These receptors all stem from a man younger than 35 in good health.

This clone showed up just a few times. The CDR3, as DNA: TGTGCCAGCAGTGAACCGGGGACAGCTATGAACACTGAAGCTTTCTTT. Translation: CASSEPGTAMNTEAFF. The genes are TRBV2 and TRBJ1-1, with TRBD1 identical over 7 bases. The ends lost 2 bases at V and 0 bases at J; junction bases unmatched: 6. This CDR3 is built from 16 residues. Germline V CDR1 and CDR2: SNHLY, FYNNEI.

The chain couples TRBV13 to TRBJ2-1; TRBD2 matches 8 bases. Germline lookup yields CDR1 PRHDT and CDR2 FYEKMQ (reference sequence). Germline trimming cut 5 bases from V and 6 bases from J; bases unmatched to any gene: 3. CDR3 size: 13 residues. DNA of the CDR3: TGTGCCAGCAGCATGACTAGCGCCAATGAGCAGTTCTTC. This translates into CASSMTSANEQFF.

On this clone itself: The junction shows a germline mismatch at one end, possibly a read error. The chain recombines TRBV27 with TRBJ1-6, with D maybe TRBD1 (6 bases). The CDR3 contains 14 residues. Per germline, CDR1 MNHEY and CDR2 SMNVEV (reference sequence). This CDR3 is CASSPGAGAGRTAF. The CDR3 coding sequence is TGTGCCAGCAGCCCCGGGGCAGGGGCGGGACGGACGGCCTTT.

V and J are TRBV11-2 and TRBJ2-7; 9 nucleotides agree with TRBD2. CDR3 length: 15 residues. Germline CDR1 reads SGHAT; CDR2 reads FQNNGV. Trimming cost V 1 base and J 3 bases; bases outside gene matches: 4. CDR3 in amino acids: CASSLASGTYYEQYF. The CDR3, as DNA: TGTGCCAGCAGCTTAGCTAGCGGGACCTACTACGAGCAGTACTTC.

This clone has just a few counts. This sample also contains other DNA sequences that code for the same CDR3. The V gene is TRBV5-1, the J gene TRBJ2-7, with D hard to call. CDR3 size: 13 residues. The germline V and J ends were trimmed by 0 bases and 3 bases, with 7 bases remaining between them. Germline V gene data show CDR1 as SGHRS and CDR2 as YFSETQ. The CDR3 loop reads CASSLEVGYEQYF. DNA of the CDR3: TGCGCCAGCAGCTTGGAGGTAGGCTACGAGCAGTACTTC. Drawing the rest from reference TRBV5-1 and TRBJ2-7, the complete variable domain is KAGVTQTPRYLIKTRGQQVTLSCSPISGHRSVSWYQQTPGQGLQFLFEYFSETQRNKGNFPGRFSGRQFSNSRSEMNVSTLELGDSALYLCASSLEVGYEQYFGPGTRLTVT.

The chain carries TRBV15 and TRBJ2-1; D perhaps matches TRBD2 (5 bases). The CDR3 runs 17 residues. Trimming left V 4 bases short and J 0 bases short, with 16 bases between. In germline, CDR1 is LNHNV, CDR2 YYDKDF (reference sequence). The CDR3 nucleotides read TGTGCCACCAGCATCACTAGAGCCTACACCTCCTACAATGAGCAGTTCTTC. This translates into CATSITRAYTSYNEQFF.

The J gene is TRBJ2-7, the V gene TRBV13, with D unclear. With 1 base removed from V and 4 bases from J, the gap between germline ends came to 8 bases. The CDR3 sequence is 13 residues long. The germline gives CDR1 PRHDT, CDR2 FYEKMQ (reference sequence). CDR3 sequence (DNA): TGTGCCAGCAGCTTAGACCCCAAATACGAGCAGTACTTC. Its translation: CASSLDPKYEQYF.

V usage is TRBV13 and J usage is TRBJ2-7; D might be TRBD2 (5 bases). Trimming took off 5 bases at V and 1 base at J, with 9 bases between the two ends. Germline V lookup: CDR1 PRHDT, CDR2 FYEKMQ (reference sequence). The CDR3 spans 13 residues. The CDR3 nucleotides read TGTGCCAGCAGCGCCTCGGGGTCCTACGAGCAGTACTTC. Amino acid sequence: CASSASGSYEQYF.

This clone has just one count. The rearrangement uses TRBV5-4 and TRBJ1-1, with 11 positions matching TRBD1. The trim removed 5 bases at V and 5 bases at J, leaving 5 bases unmatched. The CDR3 totals 14 residues. The germline gives CDR1 SGHNT, CDR2 YYREEE (reference sequence). CDR3 sequence (DNA): TGTGCCAGCAGACTCGGGACAGGGGGTACTGAAGCTTTCTTT. Translation gives CASRLGTGGTEAFF.

The chain employs TRBV11-2 and TRBJ2-7; weak D call: TRBD2 (5 bases). V was pared by 6 bases and J by 5 bases, with 11 bases between. From germline, CDR1 is SGHAT and CDR2 FQNNGV. This CDR3 spans 12 amino acids. CDR3 nucleotides: TGTGCCAGCAGTCCCGAGAGGGACGAGCAGTACTTC. Translated: CASSPERDEQYF.

The V and J genes are TRBV4-1 and TRBJ1-3, with no clear D. Germline CDR1 and CDR2: MGHRA and YSYEKL. This CDR3 spans 14 amino acids. The V and J ends lost 2 bases and 4 bases respectively, with 9 bases between them. The CDR3 reads CASSQITAGNTIYF. For the CDR3, the DNA is TGCGCCAGCAGCCAAATTACTGCCGGAAACACCATATATTTT.

The rearrangement links TRBV7-9 to TRBJ2-5; D not resolved. This CDR3 spans 15 amino acids. Germline V CDR1 and CDR2: SEHNR, FQNEAQ (reference sequence). Trimming removed 1 base from V and 4 bases from J, with 13 bases in between. CDR3: CASSLEPETLETQYF. The CDR3 DNA sequence: TGTGCCAGCAGCTTAGAACCGGAAACCCTAGAGACCCAGTACTTC.

The V gene is TRBV13, the J gene TRBJ1-3; D is possibly TRBD1 (5 bases). This CDR3 comprises 19 residues. Germline CDR1 is PRHDT and CDR2 is FYEKMQ (reference sequence). Trimming removed 1 base at V and 4 bases at J, with 23 bases between. The CDR3 coding sequence is TGTGCCAGCAGCTTAGTTACCCCGGACATTGCTTCAACCGGAAACACCATATATTTT. Protein: CASSLVTPDIASTGNTIYF.